The 10 T cell receptor beta chains presented below share a single source sample, sequenced in a study of T cell responses to AZD1222 COVID-19 vaccine. The method was immunoSEQ multiplex PCR; TCRdb's version includes in-frame clones alone and lacks a portion of them. The sample has 85,000 to 90,000 clones, about 92% seen once; the top ten hold approximately 5.3%. Material: peripheral blood, obtained 28 days after the second AZD1222 dose. All receptors come from an adult who received the AZD1222 COVID-19 vaccine.

This clone has only a few counts. The CDR3 protein is CASSLGQEYTF. The CDR3 DNA is TGCGCCAGCAGCTTGGGACAGGAATACACCTTC. The chain combines TRBV5-1 with TRBJ1-2; tentatively, D is TRBD1 (6 bases). Deletions cut 0 bases from V and 11 bases from J, with 8 bases between. The CDR3 contains 11 residues. Per the germline V gene, CDR1 is SGHRS and CDR2 is YFSETQ.

The chain couples TRBV11-1 to TRBJ2-7; TRBD1 is a possible D gene (6 bases). The CDR3 runs 15 residues. V lost 0 bases and J 2 bases, leaving 11 bases between the germline ends. The germline gives CDR1 SGHAT, CDR2 FQDESV (reference sequence). The CDR3 nucleotides are TGTGCCAGCAGCTTAGCAACAGGGTCGCCCTACGAGCAGTACGTC. Translating gives CASSLATGSPYEQYV.

The J gene is TRBJ2-2, the V gene TRBV3-1 (or the pseudogene TRBV3-2); tentative D call: TRBD1 (5 bases). The V end was cut by 1 base, the J end by 3 bases, with 15 bases between. The CDR3 covers 17 residues. From germline, CDR1 is LGHDT and CDR2 YNNKEL (reference sequence). In DNA form, the CDR3 reads TGTGCCAGCAGCCAAGCTGGGGCTCCCCGAGACACCGGGGAGCTGTTTTTT. As protein: CASSQAGAPRDTGELFF.

The rearrangement links TRBV5-1 to TRBJ2-5; 11 bases are a match to TRBD1. CDR1 is SGHRS and CDR2 is YFSETQ in the germline V gene. V lost 4 bases to trimming and J lost 6 bases; unmatched junction nucleotides: 8. The length of the CDR3 is 15 residues. The CDR3 protein is CASSLGTGGSKTQYF. In nucleotides, the CDR3 is TGCGCCAGCAGCCTAGGGACAGGGGGAAGCAAGACCCAGTACTTC. The variable domain in full, with the rest retrieved from reference TRBV5-1 and TRBJ2-5, is KAGVTQTPRYLIKTRGQQVTLSCSPISGHRSVSWYQQTPGQGLQFLFEYFSETQRNKGNFPGRFSGRQFSNSRSEMNVSTLELGDSALYLCASSLGTGGSKTQYFGPGTRLLVL.

The rearrangement joins TRBV6-6 to TRBJ2-5, with D tentatively TRBD1 (6 bases). With 0 bases removed from V and 2 bases from J, the gap between germline ends came to 10 bases. CDR3 size: 15 residues. The germline V gene encodes CDR1 MNHNY and CDR2 SVGAGI (reference sequence). The CDR3 coding sequence is TGTGCCAGCAGTTACTCGGGCAGGGGTCAAGAGACCCAGTACTTC. Its translation is CASSYSGRGQETQYF.

The chain recombines TRBV6-1 with TRBJ2-2, with D tentatively TRBD1 or TRBD2 (6 bases each). The length of the CDR3 is 17 residues. Per germline, CDR1 MNHNS and CDR2 SASEGT. With 3 bases removed from V and 7 bases from J, the gap between germline ends came to 21 bases. CDR3 sequence: CASSDGGLGAGSGELFF. CDR3 sequence (DNA): TGTGCCAGCAGTGACGGGGGCCTAGGGGCAGGGAGCGGGGAGCTGTTTTTT.

The CDR3 here is CASSGLTSGGSYNEQFF. CDR3 in DNA: TGCGCCAGCAGCGGCCTGACTAGCGGGGGCTCCTACAATGAGCAGTTCTTC. The chain carries TRBV5-1 and TRBJ2-1; 12 nucleotides line up with TRBD2. The CDR3 is 17 residues long. CDR1 SGHRS and CDR2 YFSETQ come from the germline V gene. V was clipped by 4 bases and J by 0 bases; unmatched bases: 5.

The chain has TRBV19 and TRBJ2-1; 9 positions agree with TRBD2. V gave up 5 bases and J gave up 1 base; unmatched junction bases: 6. The CDR3 runs to 16 residues. From germline, CDR1 is LNHDA and CDR2 SQIVND (reference sequence). The CDR3, as DNA: TGTGCCAGTAGTGACTGGACTAGCGTGTCCTACAATGAGCAGTTCTTC. It is translated as CASSDWTSVSYNEQFF.

The chain carries TRBV6-1 and TRBJ2-7, with a tentative D call TRBD2 (5 bases). Trimming took 3 bases from V and 2 from J, leaving 11 bases between them. There are 14 residues in the CDR3. The germline gives CDR1 MNHNS, CDR2 SASEGT. Written as DNA, the CDR3 is TGTGCCAGCAGTGAGTACGGGAACACCTACGAGCAGTACGTC. It is translated as CASSEYGNTYEQYV.

This clone was recorded once. The V call is TRBV20-1, the J call TRBJ1-2, with no clear D. The germline V gene encodes CDR1 DFQATT and CDR2 SNEGSKA (reference sequence). The CDR3 totals 10 residues. Trimming shortened V by 5 bases and J by 1 base, and 2 bases separated the two germline ends. For the CDR3, the DNA is TGCAGTGCTCGTAACTATGGCTACACCTTC. Translating gives CSARNYGYTF.